Below are 16 T cell receptor beta chains sequenced from a single sample in a study of T-cell reconstitution after alpha-beta-depleted transplantation in children. Molecular barcoding with unique molecular identifiers was used for the TCRbeta library. From the PCR reads, TCRdb called clonotypes with MiXCR, one entry per CDR3 protein. The repertoire has 550,000 to 600,000 distinct CDR3 sequences, 23% of them found once; the top ten carry around an eighth. Sequenced here: PBMCs, mostly from graft donor cells, sampled 360 days after TCRalphabeta/CD19-depleted stem cell transplant. Receptor source: a boy younger than two who had a stem cell transplant for acute myeloid leukemia, so the T cells may come from the graft donor.

There are a few counts of this clonotype. The genes are TRBV9 and TRBJ2-1; 8 bases match TRBD1. The CDR3 is 16 amino acids. From germline, CDR1 is SGDLS and CDR2 YYNGEE. Trimming cost V 3 bases and J 7 bases; bases outside gene matches: 12. The CDR3 bases are TGTGCCAGCAGCGCTGAGCATCGACAGGGGAGTAATGAGCAGTTCTTC. Amino acid sequence: CASSAEHRQGSNEQFF.

V is TRBV10-3 and J is TRBJ2-3; TRBD2 might be the D (5 bases). The CDR3 spans 17 residues. Germline-derived CDR1 and CDR2 are ENHRY and SYGVKD. The V and J ends lost 0 bases and 0 bases respectively, with 13 bases between them. This CDR3 reads CAISESFGERSTDTQYF. The CDR3 nucleotides are TGTGCCATCAGTGAGTCTTTTGGGGAGAGAAGCACAGATACGCAGTATTTT.

This clonotype was counted many times. This rearrangement joins TRBV28 to TRBJ1-5, with D uncertain. Trimming removed 2 bases at V and 5 bases at J, with 4 bases between. CDR3 length: 12 residues. CDR1 and CDR2 (germline): MDHEN, SYDVKM. The CDR3 coding sequence is TGTGCCAGCAGTTTAACGGATCAGCCCCAGCATTTT. Translated: CASSLTDQPQHF.

This clonotype was counted between two and nine times. This sequence joins TRBV5-5 and TRBJ1-2; 7 bases fit TRBD1. CDR1 is SGHKS, CDR2 YYEKEE, per germline (reference sequence). V lost 3 bases and J lost 4; bases outside the gene matches: 9. This CDR3 has 15 residues. CDR3 protein: CASSSRGGAPYGYTF. The CDR3 DNA reads TGTGCCAGCAGCTCGAGAGGGGGCGCTCCCTATGGCTACACCTTC.

This chain links TRBV7-8 with TRBJ1-5; D is unclear. Germline-derived CDR1 and CDR2 are SGHVS and FQNEAQ. V was clipped by 2 bases and J by 4 bases, with 9 bases between them. The CDR3 is 14 amino acids. CDR3 amino acids: CASSLRSQNQPQHF. The CDR3 nucleotides read TGTGCCAGCAGCTTAAGATCTCAGAATCAGCCCCAGCATTTT.

This chain links TRBV7-8 with TRBJ1-6, with 7 nucleotides matching TRBD1. Germline CDR1 and CDR2: SGHVS and FQNEAQ. The junction had 5 bases not matched to a gene; V was cut back by 3 bases and J by 9 bases. The CDR3 has 14 residues. CDR3 loop: CASSFDRVASPLHF. CDR3 sequence (DNA): TGTGCCAGCAGCTTCGACAGGGTCGCTTCACCCCTCCACTTT.

This clonotype occurred a few times. The J gene is TRBJ2-1, the V gene TRBV5-5; 7 bases are a match to TRBD2. V shed 6 bases and J 4 bases; nucleotides not matched to a gene: 13. The germline gives CDR1 SGHKS, CDR2 YYEKEE (reference sequence). The CDR3 extends over 16 amino acids. The CDR3, as DNA: TGTGCCAGCACACTTCCCCGCGGGGGTTGGTACAATGAGCAGTTCTTC. It encodes CASTLPRGGWYNEQFF.

This clonotype was counted a few times. The chain combines TRBV12-3 or TRBV12-4 with TRBJ2-5; TRBD1 aligns across 8 bases. The V and J ends lost 2 bases and 4 bases, in that order; junction bases with no gene match: 6. This CDR3 spans 15 amino acids. The CDR3 region is CASSLLRTGRETQYF. In nucleotides, the CDR3 is TGTGCCAGCAGTTTACTGCGGACAGGGAGAGAGACCCAGTACTTC.

The V gene is TRBV4-2, the J gene TRBJ1-5, with 7 bases identical to TRBD1. J lost 3 bases, V lost 5 bases, and 4 bases had no gene match. Germline V lookup: CDR1 LGHNA, CDR2 YNFKEQ. The CDR3 has 14 residues. The CDR3 coding sequence is TGTGCCAGCAGCTATGACAGGGACAATCAGCCCCAGCATTTT. Its protein is CASSYDRDNQPQHF.

The CDR3 nucleotides read TGCAGTGGTGCCCACCCGCCTACTAGCGGGGCCTACAATGAGCAGTTCTTC. Its protein product is CSGAHPPTSGAYNEQFF. V gene TRBV20-1 combines with J gene TRBJ2-1; 10 bases agree with TRBD2. Germline V CDR1 and CDR2: DFQATT, SNEGSKA (reference sequence). The CDR3 has 17 residues. V was clipped by 7 bases and J by 2 bases; unmatched bases: 14.

This clonotype was seen many times. This chain joins TRBV29-1 and TRBJ2-3, with D unresolved. This CDR3 region has 15 residues. The germline V gene has CDR1 SQVTM and CDR2 ANQGSEA. V lost 5 bases, J lost 4 bases, and 19 bases lay in between. CDR3 bases: TGCAGCGTTCCGGGCCCCCCTCGAGGTCCAGATACGCAGTATTTT. Translation: CSVPGPPRGPDTQYF.

This clonotype was recorded at least ten times. This chain links TRBV29-1 with TRBJ2-3; D is undetermined. The germline V gene has CDR1 SQVTM and CDR2 ANQGSEA. CDR3 length: 12 amino acids. V was clipped by 6 bases and J by 5 bases, with 12 bases between them. The CDR3 sequence: CSVAVLEDTQYF. CDR3 nucleotide sequence: TGCAGCGTGGCGGTTTTGGAAGATACGCAGTATTTT.

V usage is TRBV24-1 and J usage is TRBJ2-7, with D unclear. The CDR3 runs to 13 residues. The V gene's germline CDR1 is KGHDR and CDR2 SFDVKD. Trimming pared 9 bases from V and 6 bases from J, leaving 17 bases between. Written as DNA, the CDR3 is TGTGCCACCTCGGACGCACGAGCACCCGAGCAGTACTTC. This codes for CATSDARAPEQYF.

V and J are TRBV27 and TRBJ2-4, with D possibly being TRBD1 (5 bases). The germline V gene encodes CDR1 MNHEY and CDR2 SMNVEV (reference sequence). The ends were cut back, 3 bases at V and 2 bases at J, with 11 bases in the middle. The CDR3 extends over 15 amino acids. CDR3 nucleotide sequence: TGTGCCAGCAGTTTCAGGGTAGGGACCAAAAACATTCAGTACTTC. This gives the protein CASSFRVGTKNIQYF.

The J gene is TRBJ1-4, the V gene TRBV3-1; unclear D gene. V shed 2 bases and J shed 6 bases, with 16 bases lying between them. The germline V gene has CDR1 LGHDT and CDR2 YNNKEL (reference sequence). The CDR3 consists of 16 residues. CDR3 nucleotides: TGTGCCAGCAGCCAACCGAACCGGAGATCTGATGAAAAACTGTTTTTT. Its protein product is CASSQPNRRSDEKLFF.

This chain uses TRBV29-1 with TRBJ2-2; D possibly corresponds to TRBD1 (5 bases). There are 13 residues in the CDR3. The germline gives CDR1 SQVTM, CDR2 ANQGSEA. V lost 7 bases and J lost 4, with 13 bases in between. In DNA form, the CDR3 reads TGCAGCGGGGCCTACAGGAGCACCGGGGAGCTGTTTTTT. Translating it yields CSGAYRSTGELFF.